These 8 T cell receptor beta chains share one sample of origin, sequenced in a study of shared clonotypes between healthy human individuals. Sequencing was performed with immunoSEQ multiplex PCR; in TCRdb, only in-frame clones are kept and a portion is missing. This sample has over a million clones, with about 75% found just once. Sequencing was carried out using memory CD4+ T cells sorted from blood. Described subset: CD45RA-negative fraction. The receptors here all came from a man younger than 35 in good health.

This clone was recorded only once. The same CDR3 also results from other DNA sequences found in this sample. The genes are TRBV6-5 and TRBJ2-7, with D perhaps TRBD1 or TRBD2 (5 bases each). CDR1 and CDR2 (germline): MNHEY, SVGAGI. The CDR3 is made up of 15 amino acids. V was pared by 0 bases and J by 2 bases, with 11 bases between. This CDR3 reads CASSYSRDGPYEQYF. The CDR3 nucleotides read TGTGCCAGCAGTTACTCGAGGGACGGTCCCTACGAGCAGTACTTC.

The gene calls are TRBV5-4 and TRBJ2-7; perhaps D is TRBD1 or TRBD2 (5 bases each). Deletions cut 0 bases from V and 8 bases from J, with 18 bases between. Per the germline V gene, CDR1 is SGHNT and CDR2 is YYREEE (reference sequence). The CDR3 is 15 residues long. The DNA of the CDR3 is TGTGCCAGCAGCTTGGCCGGGACGACCGATCCGAAGCAGTACTTC. As protein: CASSLAGTTDPKQYF.

V is TRBV11-1 and J is TRBJ2-5; D remains ambiguous. The CDR3 loop spans 14 amino acids. The ends were cut back, 3 bases at V and 5 bases at J, with 13 bases in the middle. Per germline, CDR1 SGHAT and CDR2 FQDESV (reference sequence). This CDR3 reads CASSFHLAQETQYF. DNA for the CDR3: TGTGCCAGCAGCTTTCATCTGGCCCAGGAGACCCAGTACTTC.

This chain uses TRBV5-1 with TRBJ2-5; weak D call: TRBD1 (6 bases). Trimming cost V 0 bases and J 6 bases, with 18 bases left between them. Per the germline V gene, CDR1 is SGHRS and CDR2 is YFSETQ. CDR3 size: 16 residues. The CDR3 protein is CASSLALGAGSKTQYF. The DNA of the CDR3 is TGCGCCAGCAGCTTGGCCTTGGGGGCCGGGTCGAAGACCCAGTACTTC.

The gene calls are TRBV2 and TRBJ1-6, with D possibly being TRBD1 (5 bases). The V gene's germline CDR1 is SNHLY and CDR2 FYNNEI. Trimming removed 5 bases from V and 1 base from J, with 9 bases in between. CDR3 length: 15 amino acids. CDR3 in amino acids: CASSLQGSYNSPLHF. The CDR3 DNA follows: TGTGCCAGCAGTCTGCAGGGTTCCTATAATTCACCCCTCCACTTT.

A note on this clone: Just one base apart from a much larger clone, this may be a read error. The chain recombines TRBV16 with TRBJ2-1, with 9 positions matching TRBD2. Germline V gives CDR1 KGHSY, CDR2 FQNENV. The CDR3 is 15 residues long. V trimming: 4 bases; J trimming: 0 bases; junction bases outside the gene matches: 1. The DNA for the CDR3 is TGTGCCAGCAGCCTTAGCGGGAGCTCCTACAATGAGCAGTTCTTC. Protein product: CASSLSGSSYNEQFF.

The sample holds many counts of this clone. V and J are TRBV13 and TRBJ1-2; unclear D gene. Between the trimmed V and J ends, which lost 5 bases and 0 bases, there was a span of 13 bases. The CDR3 covers 15 residues. Looked up from germline, CDR1 is PRHDT and CDR2 is FYEKMQ (reference sequence). The CDR3 DNA reads TGTGCCAGCAGCCCGCCCGATGGCCCTAACTATGGCTACACCTTC. Amino acid sequence: CASSPPDGPNYGYTF.

This chain connects TRBV5-1 to TRBJ1-4, with a possible D match to TRBD1 (5 bases). This CDR3 is built from 13 residues. Germline CDR1 SGHRS, CDR2 YFSETQ. Trimming removed 4 bases from V and 8 bases from J, with 12 bases in between. Here the CDR3 reads CASSPGEYEKLFF. The CDR3 bases are TGCGCCAGCAGCCCGGGGGAGTACGAAAAACTGTTTTTT. The whole variable domain, filled in from reference TRBV5-1 and TRBJ1-4, reads KAGVTQTPRYLIKTRGQQVTLSCSPISGHRSVSWYQQTPGQGLQFLFEYFSETQRNKGNFPGRFSGRQFSNSRSEMNVSTLELGDSALYLCASSPGEYEKLFFGSGTQLSVL.